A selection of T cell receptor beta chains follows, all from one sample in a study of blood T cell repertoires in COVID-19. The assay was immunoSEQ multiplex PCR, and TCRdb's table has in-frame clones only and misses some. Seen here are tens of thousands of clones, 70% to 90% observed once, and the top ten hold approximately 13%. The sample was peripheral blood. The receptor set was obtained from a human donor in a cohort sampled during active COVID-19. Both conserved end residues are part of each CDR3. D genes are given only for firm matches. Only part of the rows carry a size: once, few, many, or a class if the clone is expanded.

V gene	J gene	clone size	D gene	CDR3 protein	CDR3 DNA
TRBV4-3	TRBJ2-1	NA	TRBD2	CASSQDPSGGAGEQFF	TGCGCCAGCAGCCAAGATCCTAGCGGGGGGGCAGGCGAGCAGTTCTTC
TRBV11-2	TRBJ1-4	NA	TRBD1	CASSRDRREKLFF	TGTGCCAGCAGCCGGGACAGGCGGGAAAAACTGTTTTTT
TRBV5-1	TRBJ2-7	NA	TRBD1	CASSLGQGTLYEQYF	TGCGCCAGCAGCTTGGGACAGGGGACTCTCTACGAGCAGTACTTC
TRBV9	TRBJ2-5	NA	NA	CASSVGGSQETQYF	TGTGCCAGCAGCGTAGGCGGCAGCCAAGAGACCCAGTACTTC
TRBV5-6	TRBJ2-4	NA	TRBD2	CASSLWTSGILLAKNIQYF	TGTGCCAGCAGCTTATGGACTAGCGGGATCCTTCTAGCCAAAAACATTCAGTACTTC
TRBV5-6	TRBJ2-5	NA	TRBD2	CASSLVAGGRETQYF	TGTGCCAGCAGCTTGGTAGCGGGGGGGCGGGAGACCCAGTACTTC
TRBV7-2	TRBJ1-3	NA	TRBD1	CASSQDRRNTIYF	TGTGCCAGCAGCCAGGACAGGAGAAACACCATATATTTT
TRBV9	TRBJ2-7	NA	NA	CASSADGDYEQYF	TGTGCCAGCAGCGCCGACGGGGACTACGAGCAGTACTTC
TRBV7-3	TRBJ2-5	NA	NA	CASSPWGASQETQYF	TGTGCCAGCAGCCCGTGGGGCGCCTCCCAAGAGACCCAGTACTTC
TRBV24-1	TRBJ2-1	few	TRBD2	CATSDNSGGHDNEQFF	TGTGCCACCAGTGATAATAGCGGGGGGCACGACAATGAGCAGTTCTTC
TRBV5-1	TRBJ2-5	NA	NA	CASSLEGVGQETQYF	TGCGCCAGCAGCTTGGAAGGGGTGGGCCAAGAGACCCAGTACTTC
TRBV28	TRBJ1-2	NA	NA	CASSLGGLYGYTF	TGTGCCAGCAGTCTCGGCGGGCTCTATGGCTACACCTTC
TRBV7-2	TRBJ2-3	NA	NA	CASSFQQGVRTDTQYF	TGTGCCAGCAGCTTTCAACAGGGAGTCCGTACAGATACGCAGTATTTT
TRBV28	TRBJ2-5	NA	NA	CASSGVDSNQETQYF	TGTGCCAGCAGTGGGGTGGACAGCAACCAAGAGACCCAGTACTTC
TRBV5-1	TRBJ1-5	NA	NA	CASSFEGNQPQHF	TGCGCCAGCAGCTTTGAGGGTAATCAGCCCCAGCATTTT
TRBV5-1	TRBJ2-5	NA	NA	CASSSGIQETQYF	TGCGCCAGCAGCTCGGGGATCCAAGAGACCCAGTACTTC
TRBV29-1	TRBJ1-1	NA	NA	CSVLGGTEAFF	TGCAGCGTGCTAGGGGGCACTGAAGCTTTCTTT
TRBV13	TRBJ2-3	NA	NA	CASSLAATDTQYF	TGTGCCAGCAGCTTGGCGGCGACAGATACGCAGTATTTT
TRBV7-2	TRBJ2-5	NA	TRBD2	CASRTSGGQGETQYF	TGTGCCAGCAGGACTAGCGGGGGTCAGGGGGAGACCCAGTACTTC
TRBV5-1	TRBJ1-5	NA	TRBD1	CASSLGGTEGQPQHF	TGCGCCAGCAGCTTGGGGGGGACAGAGGGTCAGCCCCAGCATTTT
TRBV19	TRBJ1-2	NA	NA	CASSIGSQDYGYTF	TGTGCCAGTAGTATAGGAAGTCAGGACTATGGCTACACCTTC
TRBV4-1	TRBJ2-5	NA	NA	CASSQDRYRSGETQYF	TGCGCCAGCAGCCAAGATCGGTACCGATCAGGGGAGACCCAGTACTTC
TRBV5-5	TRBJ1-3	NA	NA	CASSLYQVNSGNTIYF	TGTGCCAGCAGCTTGTACCAGGTGAACTCTGGAAACACCATATATTTT
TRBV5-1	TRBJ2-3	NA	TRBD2	CASSLGLAGGNRGRDTQYF	TGCGCCAGCAGCCTGGGGCTAGCGGGGGGGAATCGTGGGAGAGATACGCAGTATTTT
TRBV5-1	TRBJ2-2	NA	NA	CASSFRVGGLAGELFF	TGCGCCAGCAGCTTTCGAGTTGGAGGGTTGGCCGGGGAGCTGTTTTTT
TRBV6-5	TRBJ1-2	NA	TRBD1	CASSDTGGYYGYTF	TGTGCCAGCAGCGATACAGGGGGCTACTATGGCTACACCTTC
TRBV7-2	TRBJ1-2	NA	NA	CASSPKSYGYTF	TGTGCCAGCAGCCCTAAGTCCTATGGCTACACCTTC
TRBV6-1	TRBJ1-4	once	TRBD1	CASRDRGLSEKLFF	TGTGCCAGCCGTGACAGGGGCTTAAGCGAAAAACTGTTTTTT
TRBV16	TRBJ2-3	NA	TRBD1	CASSRLTGVGTDTQYF	TGTGCCAGCAGCCGACTGACAGGGGTGGGCACAGATACGCAGTATTTT
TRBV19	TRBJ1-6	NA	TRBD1	CASSIDLGTGARNSPLHF	TGTGCCAGTAGTATAGATTTAGGGACAGGGGCCCGGAATTCACCCCTCCACTTT
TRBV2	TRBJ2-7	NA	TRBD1	CASSALDRGLEQYF	TGTGCCAGCAGTGCCTTGGACAGGGGGCTCGAGCAGTACTTC
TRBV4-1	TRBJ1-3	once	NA	CASSQAGSGNTIYF	TGCGCCAGCAGCCAAGCGGGCTCTGGAAACACCATATATTTT
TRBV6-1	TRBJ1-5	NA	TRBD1	CASSEAGQALGNQPQHF	TGTGCCAGCAGTGAAGCAGGACAGGCATTGGGCAATCAGCCCCAGCATTTT
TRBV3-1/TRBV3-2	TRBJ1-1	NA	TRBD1	CASSQPFSDRGVPGAFF	TGTGCCAGCAGCCAGCCATTTTCGGACAGGGGGGTCCCTGGAGCTTTCTTT
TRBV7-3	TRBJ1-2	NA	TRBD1	CASRPGTGALGGYTF	TGTGCCAGCAGACCAGGGACAGGTGCTTTAGGAGGCTACACCTTC
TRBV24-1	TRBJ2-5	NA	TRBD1	CATSPRGRGGGETQYF	TGTGCCACCAGTCCCAGGGGGCGCGGAGGAGGAGAGACCCAGTACTTC
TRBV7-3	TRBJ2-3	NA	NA	CASSSRKAGSRDTQYF	TGTGCCAGCAGCTCTCGGAAAGCAGGTAGTAGGGATACGCAGTATTTT
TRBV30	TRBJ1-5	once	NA	CAWSFQGSDQPQHF	TGTGCCTGGAGTTTCCAGGGCAGTGACCAGCCCCAGCATTTT
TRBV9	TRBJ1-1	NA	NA	CASSVDQGGYTEAFF	TGTGCCAGCAGCGTAGATCAGGGAGGGTACACTGAAGCTTTCTTT
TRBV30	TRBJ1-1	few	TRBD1	CAWRGQGYTEAFF	TGTGCCTGGCGTGGACAGGGGTACACTGAAGCTTTCTTT
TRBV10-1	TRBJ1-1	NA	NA	CASSDTREVDTEAFF	TGCGCCAGCAGTGACACCAGGGAGGTGGACACTGAAGCTTTCTTT
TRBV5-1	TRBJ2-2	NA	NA	CASSLGQSVAGELFF	TGCGCCAGCAGCTTGGGGCAGTCCGTGGCCGGGGAGCTGTTTTTT
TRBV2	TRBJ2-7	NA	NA	CASGDYEQYF	TGTGCCAGCGGAGACTACGAGCAGTACTTC
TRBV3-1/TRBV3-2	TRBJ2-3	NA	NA	CASSQRTGSTDTQYF	TGTGCCAGCAGCCAAAGAACAGGGAGCACAGATACGCAGTATTTT
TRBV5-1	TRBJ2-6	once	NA	CASSSQGAIVRANVLTF	TGCGCCAGCAGCTCACAGGGAGCTATCGTGAGGGCCAACGTCCTGACTTTC
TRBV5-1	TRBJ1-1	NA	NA	CASSWRGEDTEAFF	TGCGCCAGCAGCTGGCGAGGAGAAGACACTGAAGCTTTCTTT
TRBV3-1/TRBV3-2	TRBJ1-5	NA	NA	CASRSNYSNQPQHF	TGTGCCAGCAGGTCTAATTATAGCAATCAGCCCCAGCATTTT
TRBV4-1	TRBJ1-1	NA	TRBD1	CASKGGGTEAFF	TGCGCCAGCAAAGGGGGCGGCACTGAAGCTTTCTTT
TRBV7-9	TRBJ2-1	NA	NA	CASSEGISSYNEQFF	TGTGCCAGCAGCGAGGGAATAAGCTCCTACAATGAGCAGTTCTTC
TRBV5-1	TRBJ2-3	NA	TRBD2	CASSWASGPTDTQYF	TGCGCCAGCAGCTGGGCTAGCGGACCCACAGATACGCAGTATTTT
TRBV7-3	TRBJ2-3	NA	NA	CASSQRQGTDTQYF	TGTGCCAGCAGCCAAAGACAGGGCACAGATACGCAGTATTTT
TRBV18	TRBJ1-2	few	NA	CASSMTREEAYGYTF	TGTGCCAGCTCTATGACCAGGGAAGAGGCCTATGGCTACACCTTC
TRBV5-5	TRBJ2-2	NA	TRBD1	CASSFSGGHGELFF	TGTGCCAGCAGCTTTTCAGGGGGCCACGGGGAGCTGTTTTTT
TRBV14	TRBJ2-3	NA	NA	CASSQAKGIMSTQYF	TGTGCCAGCAGCCAAGCTAAGGGGATCATGTCCACGCAGTATTTT
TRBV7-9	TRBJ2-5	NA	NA	CASSLVGAAQETQYF	TGTGCCAGCAGCTTAGTCGGCGCAGCGCAAGAGACCCAGTACTTC
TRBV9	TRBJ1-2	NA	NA	CASSVGSGTLYTF	TGTGCCAGCAGCGTAGGATCCGGGACACTCTACACCTTC
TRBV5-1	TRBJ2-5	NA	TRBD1	CASSSAGGLETQYF	TGCGCCAGCAGCTCTGCAGGGGGTCTTGAGACCCAGTACTTC